This T cell receptor beta chain appears in the sequencing data of a study of cytomegalovirus exposure and HLA in healthy donors. Study-wide background: Earlier results showed approximately 110 million unique TCR beta sequences derived from approximately 180 million T cells. Study-wide results and limits: TCR beta chain V- and J-gene trimming was linked, in a later analysis, to a missense variant in DCLRE1C. Exclusion applied to some V segments, including TRBV6-2 and TRBV6-3, as they were indistinguishable. The majority of CMV-associated TCR beta chains were reported as apparently HLA-restricted in a later analysis.

Researchers ran the PCR with 60 Vbeta and 13 Jbeta primers. Produced via immunoSEQ multiplex PCR; TCRdb's table is partial and in-frame only. The table includes about 130,000 clones, 75% to 85% detected once. To note about this clone: What it binds is not known.

This CDR3 region has 19 residues. Looked up from germline, CDR1 is SGHTA and CDR2 is FQGNSA. V was trimmed by 4 bases and J by 0 bases, leaving 22 bases between them. This clonotype was obtained from a girl aged 2-10 years in good health and CMV-seronegative. Source material: PBMCs. The chain is built from TRBV7-2 and TRBJ1-3, with TRBD1 as a possible D gene (5 bases). CDR3 in DNA: TGTGCCAGCAGCTCCGCCGGGGGGACGTGGGGACCCTCTGGAAACACCATATATTTT. Residues: CASSSAGGTWGPSGNTIYF.